This is a list of T cell receptor beta chains from one sample in a study of CD8 T cells in Susac syndrome. In TCRdb, the immunoSEQ multiplex PCR reads were re-called with MiXCR into one record per CDR3 protein. Of 70,000 to 95,000 distinct CDR3 sequences in the sample, around 94% were seen once. The sequenced sample was CD8+ T cells from PBMCs. These receptors originate from a human donor with Susac syndrome. CDR3s include the opening cysteine and the closing phenylalanine or tryptophan. Each record gives: V gene, D gene, J gene, clone size, CDR3 DNA, CDR3 protein. D genes are given only for firm matches. Not all rows give a size; the values are once, few, many and, for expanded clones, a class.

v_call: TRBV30; d_call: NA; j_call: TRBJ2-1; clone_size: NA; cdr3_nt: TGTGCCTGGAGTGAACCGGGGCCCCGGCCTGAGTTCTTC; cdr3_aa: CAWSEPGPRPEFF
v_call: TRBV20-1; d_call: NA; j_call: TRBJ2-5; clone_size: NA; cdr3_nt: TGCAGTGCTAGGACCCGCGGTGACCCGGAGGAGACCCAGTACTTC; cdr3_aa: CSARTRGDPEETQYF
v_call: TRBV3-1; d_call: NA; j_call: TRBJ2-1; clone_size: NA; cdr3_nt: TGTGCCAGCAGCCACCAAGATTGGGTAGTAGGCTACAATGAGCAGTTCTTC; cdr3_aa: CASSHQDWVVGYNEQFF
v_call: TRBV7-9; d_call: TRBD1; j_call: TRBJ2-2; clone_size: NA; cdr3_nt: TGTGCCAGCAGCCTACCGGGGACAGGGAGAACCGGGGAGCTGTTTTTT; cdr3_aa: CASSLPGTGRTGELFF
v_call: TRBV27; d_call: TRBD2; j_call: TRBJ2-1; clone_size: NA; cdr3_nt: TGTGCCAGCATGCGGGGCGGGGGGTTGAATGAGCAGTTCTTC; cdr3_aa: CASMRGGGLNEQFF
v_call: TRBV27; d_call: NA; j_call: TRBJ2-7; clone_size: NA; cdr3_nt: TGTGCCAGCAGTTTAGTAGGTGAATACGAGCAGTACTTC; cdr3_aa: CASSLVGEYEQYF
v_call: TRBV30; d_call: NA; j_call: TRBJ2-7; clone_size: NA; cdr3_nt: TGTGCCTGGAGTGTACTCGGAGGGGACGAGCAGTACTTC; cdr3_aa: CAWSVLGGDEQYF
v_call: TRBV29-1; d_call: NA; j_call: TRBJ2-6; clone_size: NA; cdr3_nt: TGCAGTGCCGGGGGAAATCTAAACGTCCTGACTTTC; cdr3_aa: CSAGGNLNVLTF
v_call: TRBV7-9; d_call: TRBD2; j_call: TRBJ2-1; clone_size: NA; cdr3_nt: TGTGCCAGCAGCTCCCTAGGTAGCGGGAGATTCAATGAGCAGTTCTTC; cdr3_aa: CASSSLGSGRFNEQFF
v_call: TRBV4-3; d_call: TRBD2; j_call: TRBJ2-1; clone_size: NA; cdr3_nt: TGCGCCAGCAGCCTCAAATTGGGCCTGTGGGCGGGAGACAACAATGAGCAGTTCTTC; cdr3_aa: CASSLKLGLWAGDNNEQFF
v_call: TRBV5-1; d_call: TRBD2; j_call: TRBJ2-7; clone_size: once; cdr3_nt: TGCGCCAGCAGCCCTTCACTAGCGGGGGGCGTCAACGAGCAGTACTTC; cdr3_aa: CASSPSLAGGVNEQYF
v_call: TRBV27; d_call: NA; j_call: TRBJ1-5; clone_size: once; cdr3_nt: TGTGCCAGCAGTTTACTAGGAGGGGACCTCAATCAGCCCCAGCATTTT; cdr3_aa: CASSLLGGDLNQPQHF
v_call: TRBV29-1; d_call: NA; j_call: TRBJ2-7; clone_size: NA; cdr3_nt: TGCAGCGCAACAGGGGGGGCATCCTACGAGCAGTACTTC; cdr3_aa: CSATGGASYEQYF
v_call: TRBV25-1; d_call: NA; j_call: TRBJ2-3; clone_size: NA; cdr3_nt: TGTGCCAGCAGTGTAGGCCAGGGTGTTGCAGATACGCAGTATTTT; cdr3_aa: CASSVGQGVADTQYF
v_call: TRBV20-1; d_call: NA; j_call: TRBJ2-3; clone_size: NA; cdr3_nt: TGCAGTGCTATGAATAGCGGAGATAGCACAGATACGCAGTATTTT; cdr3_aa: CSAMNSGDSTDTQYF
v_call: TRBV6-1; d_call: TRBD1; j_call: TRBJ2-7; clone_size: NA; cdr3_nt: TGTGCCAGCCTGACCGGGACAGGGGGCTACGAGCAGTACTTC; cdr3_aa: CASLTGTGGYEQYF
v_call: TRBV29-1; d_call: TRBD1; j_call: TRBJ1-4; clone_size: NA; cdr3_nt: TGCAGCGTCCCGGGACAGCAAAATGAAAAACTGTTTTTT; cdr3_aa: CSVPGQQNEKLFF
v_call: TRBV3-1; d_call: NA; j_call: TRBJ1-3; clone_size: NA; cdr3_nt: TGTGCCAGCAGCCAAGATCGAGGGAACACCATATATTTT; cdr3_aa: CASSQDRGNTIYF
v_call: TRBV10-3; d_call: NA; j_call: TRBJ2-5; clone_size: NA; cdr3_nt: TGTGCCATCAGTGAACCCGACACAGAGACCCAGTACTTC; cdr3_aa: CAISEPDTETQYF
v_call: TRBV15; d_call: NA; j_call: TRBJ2-7; clone_size: NA; cdr3_nt: TGTGCCACCAGCCCTCCGGGTGCCTCCTACGAGCAGTACTTC; cdr3_aa: CATSPPGASYEQYF
v_call: TRBV12-3/TRBV12-4; d_call: NA; j_call: TRBJ1-1; clone_size: NA; cdr3_nt: TGTGCCAGCAGTTTGGGGAGTATTCTGGAAGCTTTCTTT; cdr3_aa: CASSLGSILEAFF
v_call: TRBV5-6; d_call: NA; j_call: TRBJ2-3; clone_size: NA; cdr3_nt: TGTGCCAGCAGCTGGACTAGCACAGATACGCAGTATTTT; cdr3_aa: CASSWTSTDTQYF
v_call: TRBV6-6; d_call: NA; j_call: TRBJ2-7; clone_size: NA; cdr3_nt: TGTGCCAGCAGTGCACCGGGTTTCCCCTACGAGCAGTACTTC; cdr3_aa: CASSAPGFPYEQYF
v_call: TRBV28; d_call: NA; j_call: TRBJ2-7; clone_size: NA; cdr3_nt: TGTGCCAGCAGTCGATACTACGAGCAGTACTTC; cdr3_aa: CASSRYYEQYF
v_call: TRBV11-1; d_call: NA; j_call: TRBJ2-7; clone_size: NA; cdr3_nt: TGTGCCAGCAGCTTACGGACAGCATCCTACGAGCAGTACTTC; cdr3_aa: CASSLRTASYEQYF
v_call: TRBV29-1; d_call: NA; j_call: TRBJ2-4; clone_size: NA; cdr3_nt: TGCAGCGTTGAAGATGAATGGTTGGCCAAAAACATTCAGTACTTC; cdr3_aa: CSVEDEWLAKNIQYF
v_call: TRBV12-3/TRBV12-4; d_call: TRBD1; j_call: TRBJ1-5; clone_size: NA; cdr3_nt: TGTGCCAGCAGCCCTAGGACAGGGTATAGCAATCAGCCCCAGCATTTT; cdr3_aa: CASSPRTGYSNQPQHF
v_call: TRBV11-1; d_call: TRBD2; j_call: TRBJ2-5; clone_size: NA; cdr3_nt: TGTGCCAGCAGTCCCTGGACTAGCGGGGACCAAGAGACCCAGTACTTC; cdr3_aa: CASSPWTSGDQETQYF
v_call: TRBV7-6; d_call: NA; j_call: TRBJ2-2; clone_size: few; cdr3_nt: TGTGCCAGCAGCTTGAACAGTAACACCGGGGAGCTGTTTTTT; cdr3_aa: CASSLNSNTGELFF
v_call: TRBV3-1; d_call: NA; j_call: TRBJ2-4; clone_size: NA; cdr3_nt: TGTGCCAGCAGCCAAGATAAGACAACCTTAGCCAAAAACATTCAGTACTTC; cdr3_aa: CASSQDKTTLAKNIQYF
v_call: TRBV11-2; d_call: NA; j_call: TRBJ1-2; clone_size: NA; cdr3_nt: TGTGCCAGCAGCTTAGAGTTACCAGGGGAAGATGGTGGCTACACCTTC; cdr3_aa: CASSLELPGEDGGYTF
v_call: TRBV7-9; d_call: NA; j_call: TRBJ2-7; clone_size: NA; cdr3_nt: TGTGCCAGCAGCCCATTCCCCGGGGGATCCTACGAGCAGTACTTC; cdr3_aa: CASSPFPGGSYEQYF
v_call: TRBV7-6; d_call: NA; j_call: TRBJ2-2; clone_size: NA; cdr3_nt: TGTGCCAGCAGCTTACCGGAGTTTTTCACCGGGGAGCTGTTTTTT; cdr3_aa: CASSLPEFFTGELFF
v_call: TRBV20-1; d_call: TRBD2; j_call: TRBJ2-5; clone_size: NA; cdr3_nt: TGCAGTGGACTAGCTGGTCAAGAGACCCAGTACTTC; cdr3_aa: CSGLAGQETQYF
v_call: TRBV15; d_call: NA; j_call: TRBJ2-3; clone_size: once; cdr3_nt: TGTGCCACCAGGTTCTCAGATACGCAGTATTTT; cdr3_aa: CATRFSDTQYF
v_call: TRBV5-1; d_call: TRBD1; j_call: TRBJ2-1; clone_size: NA; cdr3_nt: TGCGCCAGCAGCTCGGACAGGCACGTGGTAGCGGAGCAGTTCTTC; cdr3_aa: CASSSDRHVVAEQFF
v_call: TRBV7-8; d_call: NA; j_call: TRBJ1-4; clone_size: NA; cdr3_nt: TGTGCCAGCAGCTTAGCGACCCCTGCGTCAAATGAAAAACTGTTTTTT; cdr3_aa: CASSLATPASNEKLFF
v_call: TRBV9; d_call: TRBD1; j_call: TRBJ2-1; clone_size: NA; cdr3_nt: TGTGCCAGCAGCGTGGGACAGGGGGGCAATGAGCAGTTCTTC; cdr3_aa: CASSVGQGGNEQFF
v_call: TRBV5-1; d_call: NA; j_call: TRBJ2-3; clone_size: once; cdr3_nt: TGCGCCAGCAGCTTCTCTAGCACAGATACGCAGTATTTT; cdr3_aa: CASSFSSTDTQYF
v_call: TRBV19; d_call: NA; j_call: TRBJ2-1; clone_size: NA; cdr3_nt: TGTGCCAGTAGTAGCGACGACAGCACCTTTAACAATGAGCAGTTCTTC; cdr3_aa: CASSSDDSTFNNEQFF
v_call: TRBV5-1; d_call: NA; j_call: TRBJ2-2; clone_size: NA; cdr3_nt: TGCGCCAGCAGCTTGGGGACGGGGACCGGGGAGCTGTTTTTT; cdr3_aa: CASSLGTGTGELFF
v_call: TRBV10-3; d_call: TRBD2; j_call: TRBJ2-7; clone_size: NA; cdr3_nt: TGTGCCATCAGTTCCCTAGCGGGGGAAAAATACGAGCAGTACTTC; cdr3_aa: CAISSLAGEKYEQYF
v_call: TRBV6-5; d_call: TRBD1; j_call: TRBJ2-5; clone_size: NA; cdr3_nt: TGTGCCAGCACCTCTACAGGGGGATCTCAAGAGACCCAGTACTTC; cdr3_aa: CASTSTGGSQETQYF
v_call: TRBV6-4; d_call: NA; j_call: TRBJ1-1; clone_size: NA; cdr3_nt: TGTGCCAGCAGTCCCGGTCCCTCATGGCGTGAAGCTTTCTTT; cdr3_aa: CASSPGPSWREAFF
v_call: TRBV7-9; d_call: NA; j_call: TRBJ1-2; clone_size: NA; cdr3_nt: TGTGCCAGCAGTTCCGCTCTCCCGGGTCACTATGGCTACACCTTC; cdr3_aa: CASSSALPGHYGYTF
v_call: TRBV5-8; d_call: TRBD1; j_call: TRBJ2-1; clone_size: NA; cdr3_nt: TGTGCCAGCAGCTTATTAGACAGGGGAAACAATGAGCAGTTCTTC; cdr3_aa: CASSLLDRGNNEQFF
v_call: TRBV28; d_call: TRBD2; j_call: TRBJ2-1; clone_size: once; cdr3_nt: TGTGCCAGCAGTCAACAATCGTTTAGCGGGAGGGGGACTGAGCAGTTCTTC; cdr3_aa: CASSQQSFSGRGTEQFF
v_call: TRBV15; d_call: NA; j_call: TRBJ2-5; clone_size: NA; cdr3_nt: TGTGCCATCAGGACGGACAGCCAAGAGACCCAGTACTTC; cdr3_aa: CAIRTDSQETQYF
v_call: TRBV27; d_call: NA; j_call: TRBJ2-5; clone_size: NA; cdr3_nt: TGTGCCAGCAGTTTGGGCCAGCCCCCAGGGACCCAGTACTTC; cdr3_aa: CASSLGQPPGTQYF
v_call: TRBV20-1; d_call: NA; j_call: TRBJ2-2; clone_size: NA; cdr3_nt: TGCAGTGCTCTGTTCGACGGGGAGCTGTTTTTT; cdr3_aa: CSALFDGELFF
v_call: TRBV7-8; d_call: TRBD2; j_call: TRBJ2-1; clone_size: NA; cdr3_nt: TGTGCCAGCAGCTCCCAACGGCTAGCGGGAGGATACAATGAGCAGTTCTTC; cdr3_aa: CASSSQRLAGGYNEQFF
v_call: TRBV20-1; d_call: NA; j_call: TRBJ2-1; clone_size: NA; cdr3_nt: TGCAGTGCTAGGGGATGGCGGGATAACTACAATGAGCAGTTCTTC; cdr3_aa: CSARGWRDNYNEQFF